The source of this T cell receptor beta chain is a study of radiotherapy plus CTLA-4 blockade in lung cancer (dated by TCRdb to the late 2010s). Broadly, across the study: Objective responses were observed in 18% of enrolled patients, and disease control was achieved in 30% to 40%. Paper-wide results and their limitations: Increased serum interferon-beta after radiation, together with early dynamic changes in blood T cell clones, were reported to be the strongest predictors of response. After treatment with radiotherapy and ipilimumab, TCR clones that came from tumors expanded in the peripheral blood.

Including cysteine and phenylalanine, the CDR3 has 14 amino acids. Of all the DNA, just the CDR3 is kept, 42 bases in frame from base 1. CDR1 SGHKS and CDR2 YYEKEE are derived from the germline V gene (reference sequence). V drops 2 bases and J drops 8 bases, leaving 13 bases in between. The library was prepared using the immunoSEQ multiplex PCR assay. The immuneACCESS repertoire file appears here via TCRdb, limited to in-frame rearrangements. These files lack a portion of the clones; in checked studies, under half of the deficit traces to unresolved V genes, and the cause of the others is not known. The sample table holds tens of thousands of clones, of which more than 60% were seen once. The ten largest account for roughly 4% of the sample. The study tested focal radiation therapy combined with CTLA-4 blockade (ipilimumab) in patients with chemo-refractory metastatic non-small-cell lung cancer.

Worth noting for this clone: Its binding antigen is unknown. No much larger clone is present one base from it, and per-base qualities are unavailable.

The source of this sequence is a human donor with non-small cell lung cancer who had a partial response to radiotherapy plus ipilimumab. Sequenced material: peripheral blood, taken from a patient treated with radiotherapy plus ipilimumab. Here the chain combines TRBV5-5 and TRBJ1-4, with TRBD1 as a weak D call on 5 bases. The nucleotide sequence reads as follows: TGTGCCAGCAGCTTTCAGGGCTCGACAGAAAAACTGTTTTTT. It encodes CASSFQGSTEKLFF.